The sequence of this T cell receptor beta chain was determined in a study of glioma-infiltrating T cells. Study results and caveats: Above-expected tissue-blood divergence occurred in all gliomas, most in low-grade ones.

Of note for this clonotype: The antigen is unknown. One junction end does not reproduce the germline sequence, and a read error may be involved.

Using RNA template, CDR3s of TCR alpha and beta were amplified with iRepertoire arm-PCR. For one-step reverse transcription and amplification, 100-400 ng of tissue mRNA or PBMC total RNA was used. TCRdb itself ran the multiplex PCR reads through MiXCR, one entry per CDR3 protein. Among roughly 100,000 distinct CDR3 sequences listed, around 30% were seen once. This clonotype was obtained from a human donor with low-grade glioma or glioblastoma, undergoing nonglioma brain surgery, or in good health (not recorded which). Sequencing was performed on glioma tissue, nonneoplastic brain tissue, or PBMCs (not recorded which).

CDR3 in amino acids: CAISENQENTEAFF. Written as DNA, the CDR3 is TGTGCCATCAGTGAAAACCAGGAGAACACTGAAGCTTTCTTT. The V gene is TRBV6-1, the J gene TRBJ1-1; D uncertain. In germline, CDR1 is MNHNS, CDR2 SASEGT. The CDR3 is made up of 14 amino acids.